Sequencing of this T cell receptor (beta chain) was carried out in a study of T cell responses to AZD1222 COVID-19 vaccine. Study-wide findings and caveats: There were mostly white British donors and more females than males, and clonal diversity was possibly underestimated.

Of note for this clone: Its target is not known. The junction and the germline gene differ at one end; a read error may be behind it.

Using immunoSEQ multiplex PCR, the repertoire was profiled, and TCRdb retains in-frame clones only, with some absent. The sample lists about 31,000 clones; roughly 90% were seen once. The CDR3 consists of 13 residues. Germline lookup yields CDR1 SEHNR and CDR2 FQNEAQ (reference sequence). V is TRBV7-9 and J is TRBJ2-7; the D is unclear. The TCR was taken from an adult who received the AZD1222 COVID-19 vaccine. Sample: peripheral blood, taken 28 days after the second AZD1222 dose. CDR3 DNA sequence: TGTGCCAGCAGCTTAGCTAGCTCCCACGAGCAGTACTTC. Translation: CASSLASSHEQYF.